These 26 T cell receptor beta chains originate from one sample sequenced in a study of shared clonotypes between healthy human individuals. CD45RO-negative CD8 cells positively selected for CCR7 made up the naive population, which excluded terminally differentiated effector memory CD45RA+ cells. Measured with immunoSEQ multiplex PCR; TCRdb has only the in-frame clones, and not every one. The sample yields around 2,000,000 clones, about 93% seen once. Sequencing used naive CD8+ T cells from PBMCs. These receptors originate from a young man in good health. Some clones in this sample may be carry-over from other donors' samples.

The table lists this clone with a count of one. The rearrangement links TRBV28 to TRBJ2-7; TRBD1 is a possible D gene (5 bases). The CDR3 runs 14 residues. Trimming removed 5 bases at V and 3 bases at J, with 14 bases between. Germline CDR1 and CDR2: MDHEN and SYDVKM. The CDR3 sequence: CASSPYAQVYEQYF. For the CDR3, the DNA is TGTGCCAGCAGTCCCTACGCACAGGTCTACGAGCAGTACTTC.

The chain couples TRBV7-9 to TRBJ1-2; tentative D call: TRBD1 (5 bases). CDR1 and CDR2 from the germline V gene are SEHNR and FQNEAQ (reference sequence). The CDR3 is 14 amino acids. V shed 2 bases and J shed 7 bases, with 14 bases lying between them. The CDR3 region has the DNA TGTGCCAGCAGCTTAACCGGGGGTGTCTTTGGCTACACCTTC. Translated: CASSLTGGVFGYTF. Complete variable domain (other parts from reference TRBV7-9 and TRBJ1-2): DTGVSQNPRHKITKRGQNVTFRCDPISEHNRLYWYRQTLGQGPEFLTYFQNEAQLEKSRLLSDRFSAERPKGSFSTLEIQRTEQGDSAMYLCASSLTGGVFGYTFGSGTRLTVV.

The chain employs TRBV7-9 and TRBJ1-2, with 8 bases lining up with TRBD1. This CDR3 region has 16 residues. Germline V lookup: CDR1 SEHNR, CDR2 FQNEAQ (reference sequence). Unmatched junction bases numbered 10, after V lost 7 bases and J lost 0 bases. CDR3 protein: CASTPLQGAANYGYTF. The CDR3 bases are TGTGCCAGCACCCCCCTCCAGGGGGCTGCTAACTATGGCTACACCTTC.

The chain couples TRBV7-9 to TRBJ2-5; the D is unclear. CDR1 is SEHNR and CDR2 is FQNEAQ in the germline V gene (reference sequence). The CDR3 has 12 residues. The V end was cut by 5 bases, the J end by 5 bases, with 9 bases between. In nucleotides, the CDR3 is TGTGCCAGCAGCCAAGGCCCCGAGACCCAGTACTTC. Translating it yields CASSQGPETQYF.

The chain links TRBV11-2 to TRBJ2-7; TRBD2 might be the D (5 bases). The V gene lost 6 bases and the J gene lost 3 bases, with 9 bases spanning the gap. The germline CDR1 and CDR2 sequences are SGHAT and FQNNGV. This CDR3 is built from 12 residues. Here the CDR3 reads CASRIEGYEQYF. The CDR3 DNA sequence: TGTGCCAGCAGGATAGAGGGCTACGAGCAGTACTTC.

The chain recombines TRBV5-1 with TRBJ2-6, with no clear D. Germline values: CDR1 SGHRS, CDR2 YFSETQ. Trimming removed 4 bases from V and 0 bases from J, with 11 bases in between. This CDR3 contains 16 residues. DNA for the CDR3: TGCGCCAGCAGCCCAAACCGCCACTCTGGGGCCAACGTCCTGACTTTC. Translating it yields CASSPNRHSGANVLTF.

CDR3: CASSSPAGGSLQGYGYTF. The CDR3 region has the DNA TGTGCCAGCAGCTCCCCAGCGGGCGGCAGCCTCCAGGGCTATGGCTACACCTTC. The V call is TRBV7-2, the J call TRBJ1-2, with D perhaps matching TRBD1 (5 bases). CDR1 SGHTA and CDR2 FQGNSA come from the germline V gene. Trimming removed 4 bases from V and 4 bases from J, with 25 bases in between. The CDR3 loop spans 18 amino acids.

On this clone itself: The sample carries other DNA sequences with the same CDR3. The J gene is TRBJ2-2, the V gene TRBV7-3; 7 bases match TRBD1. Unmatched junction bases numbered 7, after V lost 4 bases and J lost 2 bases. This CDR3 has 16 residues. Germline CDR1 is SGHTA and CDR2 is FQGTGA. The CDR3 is CASSSRQGSNTGELFF. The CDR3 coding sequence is TGTGCCAGCAGCTCAAGACAGGGATCTAACACCGGGGAGCTGTTTTTT.

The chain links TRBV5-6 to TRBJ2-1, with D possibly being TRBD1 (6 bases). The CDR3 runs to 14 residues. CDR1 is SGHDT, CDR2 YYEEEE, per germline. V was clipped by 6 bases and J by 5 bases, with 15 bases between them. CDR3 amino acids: CASTKTAGDNEQFF. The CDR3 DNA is TGTGCCAGCACCAAAACGGCAGGGGACAATGAGCAGTTCTTC.

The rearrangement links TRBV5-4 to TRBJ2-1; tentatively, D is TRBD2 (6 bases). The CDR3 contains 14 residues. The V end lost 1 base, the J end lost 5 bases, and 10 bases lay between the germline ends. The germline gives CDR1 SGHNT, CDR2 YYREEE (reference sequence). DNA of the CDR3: TGTGCCAGCAGCTTGTACGGGAGTAACAATGAGCAGTTCTTC. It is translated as CASSLYGSNNEQFF.

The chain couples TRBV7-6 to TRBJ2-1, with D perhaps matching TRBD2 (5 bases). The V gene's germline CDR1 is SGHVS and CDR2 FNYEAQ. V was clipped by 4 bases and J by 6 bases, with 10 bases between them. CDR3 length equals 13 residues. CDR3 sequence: CASSYRTGNEQFF. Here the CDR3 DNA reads TGTGCCAGCAGCTACCGGACTGGCAATGAGCAGTTCTTC.

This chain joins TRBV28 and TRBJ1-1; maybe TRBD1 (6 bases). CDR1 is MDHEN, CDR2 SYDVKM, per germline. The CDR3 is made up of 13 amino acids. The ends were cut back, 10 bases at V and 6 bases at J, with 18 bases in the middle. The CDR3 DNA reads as TGTGCCACTCATCTTCTGTGGGGGCCTGAAGCTTTCTTT. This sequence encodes CATHLLWGPEAFF.

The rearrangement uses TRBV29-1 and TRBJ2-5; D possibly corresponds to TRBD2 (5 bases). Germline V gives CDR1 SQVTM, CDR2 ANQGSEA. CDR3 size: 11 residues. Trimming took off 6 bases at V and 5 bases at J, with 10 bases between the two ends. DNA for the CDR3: TGCAGCGTCGACCCGGGGGAGACCCAGTACTTC. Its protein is CSVDPGETQYF.

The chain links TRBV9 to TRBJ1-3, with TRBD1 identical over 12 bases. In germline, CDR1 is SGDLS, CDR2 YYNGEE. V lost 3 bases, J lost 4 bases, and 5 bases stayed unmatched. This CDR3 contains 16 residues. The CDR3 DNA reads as TGTGCCAGCAGCGCGGGACAGGGGGCAAAAGGAAACACCATATATTTT. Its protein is CASSAGQGAKGNTIYF.

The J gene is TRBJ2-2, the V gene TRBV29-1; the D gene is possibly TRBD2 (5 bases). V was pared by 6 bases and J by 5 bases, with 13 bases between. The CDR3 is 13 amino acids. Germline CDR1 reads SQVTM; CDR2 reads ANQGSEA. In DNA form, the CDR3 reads TGCAGCGTGAGGGAGCAGGTTACCGGGGAGCTGTTTTTT. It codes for CSVREQVTGELFF.

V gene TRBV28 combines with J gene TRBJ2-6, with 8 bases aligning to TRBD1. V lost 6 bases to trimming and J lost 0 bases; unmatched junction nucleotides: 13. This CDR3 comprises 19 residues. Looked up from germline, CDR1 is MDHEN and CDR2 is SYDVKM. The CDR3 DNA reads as TGTGCCAGCAGCCTTCCCGGACAGGGAACTTACTCTGGGGCCAACGTCCTGACTTTC. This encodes CASSLPGQGTYSGANVLTF.

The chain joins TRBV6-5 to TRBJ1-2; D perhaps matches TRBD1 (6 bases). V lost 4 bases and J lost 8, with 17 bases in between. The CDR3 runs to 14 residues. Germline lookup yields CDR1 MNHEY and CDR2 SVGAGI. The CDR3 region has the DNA TGTGCCAGCAGTTTGTGGACAGAACCCCTGGGCTACACCTTC. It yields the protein CASSLWTEPLGYTF.

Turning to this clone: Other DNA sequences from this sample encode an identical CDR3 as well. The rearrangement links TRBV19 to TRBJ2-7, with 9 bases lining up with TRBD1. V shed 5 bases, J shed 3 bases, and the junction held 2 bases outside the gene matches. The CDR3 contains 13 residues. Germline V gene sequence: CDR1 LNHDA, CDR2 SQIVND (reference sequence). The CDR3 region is CASSRQGDYEQYF. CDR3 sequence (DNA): TGTGCCAGTAGTCGACAGGGGGACTACGAGCAGTACTTC.

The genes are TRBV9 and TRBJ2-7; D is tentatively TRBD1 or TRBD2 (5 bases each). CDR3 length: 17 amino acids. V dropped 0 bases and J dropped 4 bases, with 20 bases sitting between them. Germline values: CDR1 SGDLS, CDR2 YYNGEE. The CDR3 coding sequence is TGTGCCAGCAGCGTAGGAGGGCACAGGACTTACGGATACGAGCAGTACTTC. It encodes CASSVGGHRTYGYEQYF.

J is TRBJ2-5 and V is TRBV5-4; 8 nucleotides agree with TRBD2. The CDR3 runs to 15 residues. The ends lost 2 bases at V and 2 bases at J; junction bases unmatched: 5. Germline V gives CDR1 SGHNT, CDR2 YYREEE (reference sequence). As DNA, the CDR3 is TGTGCCAGCAGCTTCCAGCGGGAGAGTCAAGAGACCCAGTACTTC. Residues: CASSFQRESQETQYF. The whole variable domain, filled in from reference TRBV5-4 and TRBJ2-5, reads ETGVTQSPTHLIKTRGQQVTLRCSSQSGHNTVSWYQQALGQGPQFIFQYYREEENGRGNFPPRFSGLQFPNYSSELNVNALELDDSALYLCASSFQRESQETQYFGPGTRLLVL.

In DNA, the CDR3 is TGTGCCAGCAGTTACGGACAGATCAACTACAATGAGCAGTTCTTC. Its protein product is CASSYGQINYNEQFF. J is TRBJ2-1 and V is TRBV5-6, with D possibly being TRBD1 (6 bases). The V and J ends lost 5 bases and 3 bases respectively, with 15 bases between them. The CDR3 covers 15 residues. Per the germline V gene, CDR1 is SGHDT and CDR2 is YYEEEE.

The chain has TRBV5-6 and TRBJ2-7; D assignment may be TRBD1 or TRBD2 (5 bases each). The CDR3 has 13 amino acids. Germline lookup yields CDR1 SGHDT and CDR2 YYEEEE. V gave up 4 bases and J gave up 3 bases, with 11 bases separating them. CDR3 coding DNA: TGTGCCAGCAGCCAAGGGACGGGCTACGAGCAGTACTTC. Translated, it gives CASSQGTGYEQYF. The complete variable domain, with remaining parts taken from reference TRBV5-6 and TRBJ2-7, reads DAGVTQSPTHLIKTRGQQVTLRCSPKSGHDTVSWYQQALGQGPQFIFQYYEEEERQRGNFPDRFSGHQFPNYSSELNVNALLLGDSALYLCASSQGTGYEQYFGPGTRLTVT.

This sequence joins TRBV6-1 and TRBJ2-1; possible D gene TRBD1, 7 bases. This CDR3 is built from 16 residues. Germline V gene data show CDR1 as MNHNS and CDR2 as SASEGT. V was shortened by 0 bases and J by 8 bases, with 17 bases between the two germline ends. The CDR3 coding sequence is TGTGCCAGCAGTGAAGCTCAGGGGGGCAAAGACGATGAGCAGTTCTTC. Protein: CASSEAQGGKDDEQFF.

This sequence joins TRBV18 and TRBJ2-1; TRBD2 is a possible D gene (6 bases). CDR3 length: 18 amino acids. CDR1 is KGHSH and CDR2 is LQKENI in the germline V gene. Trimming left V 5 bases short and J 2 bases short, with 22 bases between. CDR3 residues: CASSNNSGFRLPYNEQFF. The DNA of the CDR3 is TGTGCCAGCTCAAACAATAGCGGTTTCAGGTTGCCCTACAATGAGCAGTTCTTC.

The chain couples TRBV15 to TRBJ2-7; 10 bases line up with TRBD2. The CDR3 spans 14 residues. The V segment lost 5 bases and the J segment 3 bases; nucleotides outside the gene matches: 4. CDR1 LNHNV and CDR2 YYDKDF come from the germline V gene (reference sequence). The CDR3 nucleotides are TGTGCCACCAGCGTCTGGACTAGCGGCTACGAGCAGTACTTC. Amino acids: CATSVWTSGYEQYF.

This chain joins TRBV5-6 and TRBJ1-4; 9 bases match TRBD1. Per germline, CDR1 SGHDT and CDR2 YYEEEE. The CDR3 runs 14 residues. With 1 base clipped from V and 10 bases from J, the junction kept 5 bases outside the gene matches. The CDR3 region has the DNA TGTGCCAGCAGCTTGAGGACAGGGGTCGGAAAACTGTTTTTT. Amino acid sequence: CASSLRTGVGKLFF.